The 25 T cell receptor beta chains reported below all come from one sample, sequenced in a study of blood T cell repertoires in COVID-19 (dated by TCRdb to about 2020). Libraries came from the immunoSEQ multiplex PCR assay. Held by TCRdb, this immuneACCESS table contains in-frame sequences only and omits some clones. Under half of the omission traces to an unresolved V gene where checked; the cause of the rest is unknown. The sample contains 350,000 to 450,000 clones, less than 85% of them found a single time. The ten largest clones capture more than 3% of the sample. The sequenced sample was peripheral blood. These receptors were taken from a woman younger than 30 with acute or convalescent COVID-19.

The chain links TRBV28 to TRBJ1-5, with TRBD1 matching 7 bases. The V gene's germline CDR1 is MDHEN and CDR2 SYDVKM. The CDR3 has 14 amino acids. J was trimmed by 0 bases and V by 7 bases; bases with no gene match: 3. The CDR3 reads CASIQGVSNQPQHF. The CDR3 DNA is TGTGCCAGCATCCAGGGGGTTAGCAATCAGCCCCAGCATTTT. Supplemented by reference TRBV28 and TRBJ1-5, the full variable domain reads DVKVTQSSRYLVKRTGEKVFLECVQDMDHENMFWYRQDPGLGLRLIYFSYDVKMKEKGDIPEGYSVSREKKERFSLILESASTNQTSMYLCASIQGVSNQPQHFGDGTRLSIL.

The rearrangement links TRBV2 to TRBJ2-3; 9 bases match TRBD2. V trimming: 5 bases; J trimming: 0 bases; junction bases outside the gene matches: 9. The CDR3 has 17 amino acids. The germline gives CDR1 SNHLY, CDR2 FYNNEI. The CDR3 spells CASSRAGGTTSTDTQYF. Written as DNA, the CDR3 is TGTGCCAGCAGTAGGGCGGGGGGGACAACTAGCACAGATACGCAGTATTTT.

This clone has just a few counts. The chain joins TRBV19 to TRBJ1-2; no reliable D call. Per the germline V gene, CDR1 is LNHDA and CDR2 is SQIVND (reference sequence). Trimming removed 4 bases from V and 5 bases from J, with 20 bases in between. This CDR3 spans 16 amino acids. The CDR3 DNA is TGTGCCAGTAGTAACCCCCCCCCAGGTTCGATATATGGCTACACCTTC. This encodes CASSNPPPGSIYGYTF. The full variable domain, rest sourced from reference TRBV19 and TRBJ1-2, is DGGITQSPKYLFRKEGQNVTLSCEQNLNHDAMYWYRQDPGQGLRLIYYSQIVNDFQKGDIAEGYSVSREKKESFPLTVTSAQKNPTAFYLCASSNPPPGSIYGYTFGSGTRLTVV.

The CDR3 reads CASSRRPGHCTDTQYF. The CDR3 region has the DNA TGTGCCAGCAGCCGACGGCCGGGACACTGCACAGATACGCAGTATTTT. V is TRBV5-5 and J is TRBJ2-3; the D gene is possibly TRBD1 (6 bases). Germline V CDR1 and CDR2: SGHKS, YYEKEE (reference sequence). The CDR3 runs 16 residues. V gave up 4 bases and J gave up 1 base, with 16 bases separating them.

The J gene is TRBJ1-1, the V gene TRBV11-2; 8 bases agree with TRBD1. Per the germline V gene, CDR1 is SGHAT and CDR2 is FQNNGV. The CDR3 consists of 13 residues. J was trimmed by 4 bases and V by 10 bases; bases with no gene match: 8. The CDR3 is CATSGQGGTEAFF. The CDR3 coding sequence is TGTGCCACCTCCGGACAGGGAGGCACTGAAGCTTTCTTT.

The rearrangement uses TRBV18 and TRBJ2-5; 8 positions agree with TRBD2. This CDR3 spans 13 amino acids. CDR1 and CDR2 (germline): KGHSH, LQKENI. Trimming removed 3 bases from V and 5 bases from J; junction bases left unmatched: 2. CDR3 bases: TGTGCCAGCTCACCGGGACTAGTTGAGACCCAGTACTTC. Its protein product is CASSPGLVETQYF.

The rearrangement uses TRBV6-5 and TRBJ2-1, with D tentatively TRBD1 (5 bases). Trimming left V 4 bases short and J 15 bases short, with 13 bases between. Germline V lookup: CDR1 MNHEY, CDR2 SVGAGI. The CDR3 sequence is 11 residues long. The DNA for the CDR3 is TGTGCCAGCAGTTCCCCGCCAGGGTGGTTCTTC. Translating gives CASSSPPGWFF.

The gene calls are TRBV5-6 and TRBJ2-7; TRBD1 might be the D (7 bases). The CDR3 totals 14 residues. Trimming cost V 4 bases and J 6 bases, with 17 bases left between them. CDR1 is SGHDT, CDR2 YYEEEE, per germline. The CDR3 nucleotides read TGTGCCAGCAGCGGGGGGAACAGGGGTTCCGAGCAGTACTTC. Encoded protein: CASSGGNRGSEQYF.

The gene calls are TRBV7-6 and TRBJ1-2, with 10 bases identical to TRBD1. The V gene's germline CDR1 is SGHVS and CDR2 FNYEAQ. CDR3 length equals 15 residues. V shed 5 bases, J shed 4 bases, and the junction held 7 bases outside the gene matches. The CDR3 coding sequence is TGTGCCAGCAGCCTCCCGGGACAGGGGCTCTATGGCTACACCTTC. It specifies CASSLPGQGLYGYTF.

The J gene is TRBJ2-1, the V gene TRBV19; 12 positions agree with TRBD1. Trimming cost V 6 bases and J 8 bases; bases outside gene matches: 14. Germline-derived CDR1 and CDR2 are LNHDA and SQIVND (reference sequence). The CDR3 covers 17 residues. CDR3 loop: CASRNRPGTGGWDEQFF. In DNA, the CDR3 is TGTGCCAGTAGGAACCGACCCGGGACAGGGGGCTGGGATGAGCAGTTCTTC.

The chain has TRBV18 and TRBJ1-1; weak D call: TRBD1 (6 bases). CDR3 length equals 13 residues. Trimming cost V 2 bases and J 3 bases, with 7 bases left between them. CDR1 is KGHSH and CDR2 is LQKENI in the germline V gene. The CDR3 sequence is CASSPRTDTEAFF. DNA of the CDR3: TGTGCCAGCTCACCAAGGACAGACACTGAAGCTTTCTTT.

The rearrangement links TRBV3-1 (or the pseudogene TRBV3-2) to TRBJ2-1; D unclear. Germline values: CDR1 LGHDT, CDR2 YNNKEL (reference sequence). This CDR3 contains 14 residues. The germline V and J ends were trimmed by 1 base and 12 bases, with 16 bases remaining between them. CDR3 sequence (DNA): TGTGCCAGCAGCCAAGTAGTGGGTGGAGTCGGGCAGTTCTTC. This sequence encodes CASSQVVGGVGQFF.

The chain employs TRBV7-9 and TRBJ2-3; D perhaps matches TRBD2 (5 bases). The CDR3 contains 19 residues. Trimming removed 5 bases from V and 2 bases from J, with 26 bases in between. CDR1 SEHNR and CDR2 FQNEAQ come from the germline V gene (reference sequence). CDR3 loop: CASSLHVAARGLATDTQYF. In nucleotides, the CDR3 is TGTGCCAGCAGCCTCCATGTTGCGGCAAGAGGACTTGCCACAGATACGCAGTATTTT.

The rearrangement uses TRBV9 and TRBJ1-1, with D perhaps TRBD1 (5 bases). Germline V gives CDR1 SGDLS, CDR2 YYNGEE. The V and J ends lost 6 bases and 5 bases respectively, with 14 bases between them. The CDR3 has 13 residues. In nucleotides, the CDR3 is TGTGCCAGCACCTCGGGAGGGGAGACTGAAGCTTTCTTT. As protein: CASTSGGETEAFF.

This sequence joins TRBV5-6 and TRBJ2-5, with 9 bases lining up with TRBD2. CDR3 length equals 18 residues. CDR1 SGHDT and CDR2 YYEEEE come from the germline V gene. Losses at the gene ends were 5 bases for V and 1 base for J; bases not matched to a gene: 15. This CDR3 reads CASSHDARTSATQETQYF. In DNA, the CDR3 is TGTGCCAGCAGTCACGACGCACGGACTAGCGCTACCCAAGAGACCCAGTACTTC.

The V and J genes are TRBV6-2 or TRBV6-3 and TRBJ2-7; 7 bases are shared with TRBD1. The length of the CDR3 is 15 residues. V lost 6 bases, J lost 0 bases, and 8 bases stayed unmatched. Looked up from germline, CDR1 is MNHEY and CDR2 is SVGEGT. This chain's CDR3 is CASSNGQVSSYEQYF. CDR3 DNA sequence: TGTGCCAGCAGCAACGGACAGGTTAGCTCCTACGAGCAGTACTTC.

The chain combines TRBV29-1 with TRBJ2-2, with TRBD1 identical over 9 bases. This CDR3 comprises 14 residues. V lost 5 bases, J lost 3 bases, and 4 bases stayed unmatched. In germline, CDR1 is SQVTM, CDR2 ANQGSEA. CDR3 sequence: CSVLGQGYTGELFF. The CDR3 DNA is TGCAGCGTTTTGGGACAGGGTTACACCGGGGAGCTGTTTTTT.

V gene TRBV9 combines with J gene TRBJ2-3; tentatively, D is TRBD2 (5 bases). This CDR3 has 15 residues. Germline assignment: CDR1 SGDLS and CDR2 YYNGEE. Between the trimmed V and J ends, which lost 1 base and 1 base, there was a span of 10 bases. This CDR3 reads CASSVLWGGTDTQYF. In DNA, the CDR3 is TGTGCCAGCAGCGTATTATGGGGAGGCACAGATACGCAGTATTTT.

V usage is TRBV6-5 and J usage is TRBJ1-5; 7 bases map to TRBD1. The CDR3 consists of 13 residues. Germline CDR1 and CDR2: MNHEY and SVGAGI. J lost 4 bases, V lost 6 bases, and 3 bases had no gene match. The CDR3 coding sequence is TGTGCCAGCAGGGGACAGCCTAATCAGCCCCAGCATTTT. Translated, it gives CASRGQPNQPQHF.

V usage is TRBV9 and J usage is TRBJ1-5, with D hard to call. CDR1 SGDLS and CDR2 YYNGEE come from the germline V gene. V was shortened by 6 bases and J by 2 bases, with 6 bases between the two germline ends. This CDR3 is built from 12 residues. The CDR3 nucleotides are TGTGCCAGCACGGTGGGCAATCAGCCCCAGCATTTT. It specifies CASTVGNQPQHF.

The chain links TRBV24-1 to TRBJ1-6; D possibly corresponds to TRBD1 (6 bases). The germline CDR1 and CDR2 sequences are KGHDR and SFDVKD. Trimming removed 1 base at V and 8 bases at J, with 17 bases between. The CDR3 consists of 17 residues. The CDR3 spells CATSDFHGGLLDSPLHF. CDR3 coding DNA: TGTGCCACCAGTGATTTTCACGGGGGGCTCCTCGATTCACCCCTCCACTTT.

This chain uses TRBV25-1 with TRBJ1-4, with 10 bases identical to TRBD1. This CDR3 region has 17 residues. CDR1 is MGHDK, CDR2 SYGVNS, per germline. Trimming at V came to 3 bases and at J to 5 bases, leaving 9 bases not matched to a gene. CDR3 DNA sequence: TGTGCCAGCAGTGAGGACAGGGGGGCGACTAGAAATGAAAAACTGTTTTTT. Residues: CASSEDRGATRNEKLFF.

This clone appeared a single time. This specimen includes other DNA sequences encoding the same CDR3. This chain uses TRBV28 with TRBJ1-1; D perhaps matches TRBD1 (5 bases). V lost 5 bases and J 2 bases, leaving 9 bases between the germline ends. Germline CDR1 and CDR2: MDHEN and SYDVKM. The CDR3 consists of 13 residues. CDR3 in DNA: TGTGCCAGCAGTCAGGGTGGCAACACTGAAGCTTTCTTT. This encodes CASSQGGNTEAFF.

The V and J genes are TRBV6-5 and TRBJ1-2, with a possible D match to TRBD1 (5 bases). V was trimmed by 4 bases and J by 2 bases, leaving 8 bases between them. Germline CDR1 reads MNHEY; CDR2 reads SVGAGI. The CDR3 covers 13 residues. In DNA, the CDR3 is TGTGCCAGCAGTTTTAGGGGCAACTATGGCTACACCTTC. Residues: CASSFRGNYGYTF.

This chain connects TRBV9 to TRBJ2-2, with 7 bases matching TRBD1. There are 16 residues in the CDR3. The trim removed 2 bases at V and 3 bases at J, leaving 7 bases unmatched. Looked up from germline, CDR1 is SGDLS and CDR2 is YYNGEE. The CDR3 nucleotides read TGTGCCAGCAGCGTGAACAGGGGCGCGGACACCGGGGAGCTGTTTTTT. Its translation: CASSVNRGADTGELFF.